The T cell receptor (beta chain) described here comes from a study of T-cell memory formation after mild COVID-19. This CDR3 spans 12 amino acids. Looked up from germline, CDR1 is SQVTM and CDR2 is ANQGSEA. V lost 7 bases, J lost 1 base, and 10 bases lay in between. One entry per CDR3 protein, called by TCRdb with MiXCR from the 5' RACE reads. The data show about 290,000 distinct CDR3 sequences, with more than 15% seen just once and 22% held by the top ten. V usage is TRBV29-1 and J usage is TRBJ1-1; D remains unclear. The specimen sequenced was PBMCs or a T cell subset sorted from them (not recorded which). The receptor was isolated from a young man who had mild COVID-19 (a few samples of this study predate the infection). Cell type and time point are not known. In DNA, the CDR3 is TGCAGCGCGGTGGGTGGGAACACTGAAGCTTTCTTT. Translation gives CSAVGGNTEAFF.